The clone carrying this T cell receptor beta chain was counted at least ten times. TCRdb reanalysed the 5' RACE reads using MiXCR and keeps one entry per CDR3 protein. Found here are 240,000 or so distinct CDR3 sequences, about 11% of them singletons; the top ten hold about a tenth. This sample is part of a study of identical twins. CDR1 and CDR2 from the germline V gene are SGDLS and YYNGEE. V was pared by 3 bases and J by 4 bases, with 13 bases between. The length of the CDR3 is 14 residues. This receptor was obtained from a man in his fifties or sixties in good health. V usage is TRBV9 and J usage is TRBJ1-1; TRBD1 might be the D (6 bases). The sample taken for sequencing was memory T cells sorted from blood. CDR3: CASSAPTGFTEAFF. For the CDR3, the DNA is TGTGCCAGCAGCGCCCCAACAGGGTTCACTGAAGCTTTCTTT.